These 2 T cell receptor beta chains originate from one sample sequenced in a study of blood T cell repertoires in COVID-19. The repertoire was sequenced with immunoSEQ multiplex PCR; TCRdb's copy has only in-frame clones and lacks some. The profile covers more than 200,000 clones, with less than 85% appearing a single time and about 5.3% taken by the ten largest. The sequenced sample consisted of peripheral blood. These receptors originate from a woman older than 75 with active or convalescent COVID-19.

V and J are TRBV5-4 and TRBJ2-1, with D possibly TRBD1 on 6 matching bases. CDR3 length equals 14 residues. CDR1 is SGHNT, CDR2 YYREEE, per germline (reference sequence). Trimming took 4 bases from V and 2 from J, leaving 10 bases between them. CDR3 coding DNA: TGTGCCAGCAGCAAACAGGGAACCTACAATGAGCAGTTCTTC. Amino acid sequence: CASSKQGTYNEQFF.

The CDR3: CASSLGTGSEQYF. Written as DNA, the CDR3 is TGCGCCAGCAGCTTGGGGACAGGGTCCGAGCAGTACTTC. The chain links TRBV5-1 to TRBJ2-7; 8 positions match TRBD1. Germline lookup yields CDR1 SGHRS and CDR2 YFSETQ. The junction had 2 bases not matched to a gene; V was cut back by 0 bases and J by 6 bases. The CDR3 spans 13 residues.